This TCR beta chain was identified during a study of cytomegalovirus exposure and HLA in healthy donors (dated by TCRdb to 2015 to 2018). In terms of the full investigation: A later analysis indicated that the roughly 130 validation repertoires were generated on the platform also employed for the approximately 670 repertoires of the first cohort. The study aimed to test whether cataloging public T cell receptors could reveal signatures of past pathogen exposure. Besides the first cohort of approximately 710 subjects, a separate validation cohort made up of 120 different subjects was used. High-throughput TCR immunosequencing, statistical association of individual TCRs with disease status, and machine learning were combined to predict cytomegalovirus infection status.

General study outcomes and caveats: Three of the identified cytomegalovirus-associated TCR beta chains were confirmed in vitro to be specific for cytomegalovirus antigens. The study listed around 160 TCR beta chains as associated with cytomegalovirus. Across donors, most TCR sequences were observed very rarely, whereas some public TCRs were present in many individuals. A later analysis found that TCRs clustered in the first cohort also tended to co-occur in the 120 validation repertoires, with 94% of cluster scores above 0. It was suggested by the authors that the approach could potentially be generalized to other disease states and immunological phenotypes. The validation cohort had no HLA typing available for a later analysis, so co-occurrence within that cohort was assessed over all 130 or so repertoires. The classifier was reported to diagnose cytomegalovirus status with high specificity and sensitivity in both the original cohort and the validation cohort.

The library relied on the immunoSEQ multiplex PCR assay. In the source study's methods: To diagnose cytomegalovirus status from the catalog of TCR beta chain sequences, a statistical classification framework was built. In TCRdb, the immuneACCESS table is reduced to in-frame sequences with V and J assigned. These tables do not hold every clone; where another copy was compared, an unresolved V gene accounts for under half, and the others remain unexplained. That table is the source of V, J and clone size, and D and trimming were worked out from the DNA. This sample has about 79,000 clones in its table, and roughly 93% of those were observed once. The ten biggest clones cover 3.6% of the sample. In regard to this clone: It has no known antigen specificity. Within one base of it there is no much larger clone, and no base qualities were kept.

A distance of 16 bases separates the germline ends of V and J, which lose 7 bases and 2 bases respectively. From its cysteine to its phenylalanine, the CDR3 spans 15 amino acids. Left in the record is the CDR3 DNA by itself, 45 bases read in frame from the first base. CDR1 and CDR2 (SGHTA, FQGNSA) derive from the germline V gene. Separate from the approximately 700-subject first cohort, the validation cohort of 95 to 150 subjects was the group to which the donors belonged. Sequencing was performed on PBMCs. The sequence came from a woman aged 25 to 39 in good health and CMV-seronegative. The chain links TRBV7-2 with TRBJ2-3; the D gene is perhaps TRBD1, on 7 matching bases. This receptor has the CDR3 CASNSGGGTTDTQYF. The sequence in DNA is TGTGCCAGCAACTCAGGGGGAGGAACCACAGATACGCAGTATTTT.